What follows describes a single T cell receptor beta chain. Its binding antigen is unknown. No base quality information exists; no much larger clone differs at one position. The CDR3 sequence holds 16 residues, the cysteine and phenylalanine included. The kept DNA is CDR3 alone, 48 bases in frame from the first base. V was cut back by 3 bases and J by 2 bases, leaving a gap of 16 bases between them. As encoded in the germline V gene, CDR1 is SGHVS while CDR2 is FQNEAQ. This specimen belongs to a study of vaccination effects on CD4 cells after COVID-19 (dated by TCRdb to about 2022). Background on the whole study: Each participant got two doses of an mRNA SARS-CoV-2 vaccine, either BNT162b2 or mRNA-1273. The Oncomine TCR Beta short-read assay on an Illumina iSeq 100 was used to sequence cultures from other donors in the study. A total of 10 COVID-19 convalescent patients and a handful of SARS-CoV-2-naive healthy vaccine recipients were included in the full study. The study compared SARS-CoV-2 spike-specific CD4+ TCR repertoires before and after mRNA vaccination in COVID-19 convalescent patients and infection-naive vaccine recipients. Study-level results and caveats: Among healthy vaccine recipients, nearly all vaccine-induced clones were SARS-CoV-2 mono-reactive, and just 1 of 255 was cross-reactive with common cold coronaviruses. At late post-vaccination timepoints, both infection-induced and vaccine-induced clones showed marked clonal contraction, consistent with waning T cell responses. Only a small number of convalescent patients were included, and no early post-infection timepoints were available, which limited the study.

To identify antigen-specific CD4+ T cell clonotypes by their expansion, the ViraFEST assay first stimulated PBMC with viral peptide pools and then applied TCR sequencing. After around eleven days of culture, CD4+ T cells were isolated with the EasySep CD4+ T cell isolation kit. None of the healthy vaccine recipients had a prior SARS-CoV-2 infection, which was confirmed by nucleocapsid antibody tests that came back negative both before and after vaccination. Two million PBMC per well were cultured in IMDM with about 4.6% human AB serum, around 10 IU/ml IL-2 and gentamicin, plus 10 ug/ml peptides. On days 3 and 7, half of the culture medium was replaced with fresh IL-2-containing medium. Each peptide stimulation condition was cultured in triplicate wells unless otherwise noted. Using Ficoll-Paque Plus gradient centrifugation, PBMC were separated from whole blood and then either used fresh or cryopreserved at -140C. The overlapping peptide pools covered the spike proteins of SARS-CoV-2 and of the common cold coronaviruses HCoV-NL63, HCoV-OC43 and HCoV-229E. The QIAamp micro DNA kit was used to extract genomic DNA from the cultured CD4+ T cells.

Library construction relied on the immunoSEQ multiplex PCR assay. DNA from the CD4+ T cells that had been cultured and isolated underwent TCR beta CDR3 sequencing. The study's own analysis went as follows. The analysis removed non-productive TCR sequences, trimmed reads to the CDR3 region, and retained only CDR3s that were 7 or more amino acids long. The MANAFEST web app was used to pick out antigen-specific clonotypes by comparing their expansion in peptide wells with that in reference cultures. To count as positive, a clone had to show expansion at FDR<0.05 compared with the reference and with all other wells, an odds ratio above 5, and a frequency above 0.1% in two replicate wells. A clonotype was defined as cross-reactive if the clonotype was significantly expanded both in SARS-CoV-2 spike wells and in at least one common cold coronavirus spike condition. CDR3 similarity was assessed by Levenshtein distance using the stringdist R package, and unrooted trees were constructed with ape in R 3.6.1. In TCRdb, the immuneACCESS table is reduced to in-frame sequences with V and J assigned. These tables do not hold every clone; where another copy was compared, an unresolved V gene accounts for under half, and the others remain unexplained. Clone size and V and J calls were adopted from that table, with D and trimming inferred from the DNA. In all, the sample holds 20,000 to 25,000 clones, and 65% to 70% of those were seen once. The biggest ten clones account for around 10% of the sample.

The sequencing here drew on CD4+ T cells from PBMCs cultured with HCoV-NL63 spike peptides, taken before COVID-19 vaccination. The cell subset or site label of this sample denotes: HCoV-NL63 spike overlapping peptide pool stimulation. The chain uses TRBV7-8 and TRBJ1-1; no D segment can be confidently identified. This receptor was identified in a human donor who received a COVID-19 vaccine. CDR3 loop: CASSFSPRRYNTEAFF. The nucleotide sequence is TGTGCCAGCAGCTTTAGCCCCAGAAGATACAACACTGAAGCTTTCTTT.